This TCR beta chain originates from a study of T cells in Graves' hyperthyroidism and ophthalmopathy. The V end lost 3 bases, the J end lost 6 bases, and 9 bases lay between the germline ends. This CDR3 region has 12 residues. Germline CDR1 and CDR2: MNHNS and SASEGT. Lactation, pregnancy, other autoimmune disease or uncontrolled infection led to exclusion of patients. Amplification targeted TCR beta CDR3 regions from RNA transcripts. Researchers ran a first-round RT-PCR on the TCR CDR3 using the HTBI primer set. TCRdb independently ran MiXCR on the multiplex PCR reads; one entry per CDR3 protein. The data contain 550,000 to 700,000 distinct CDR3 sequences, roughly 14% of them seen just once; the ten biggest clones take up about 3.9%. This clonotype came up many times.

The TCR originated in a woman between 40 and 50 years old with Graves' ophthalmopathy. V usage is TRBV6-1 and J usage is TRBJ2-7, with a weak D call TRBD2 (5 bases). Sequenced: blood. Here the CDR3 reads CASSERTLEQYF. The CDR3 nucleotides read TGTGCCAGCAGTGAGCGGACTCTCGAGCAGTACTTC.